Described below is a single T cell receptor (beta chain) sequence and its context. Its antigen is as yet unknown. The data belong to a study of CD8+ T cells in alopecia areata. Overall study: Each day, treated patients took oral tofacitinib twice, at 5 to 10 mg per dose.

General study results and limits: Just one nonresponder means the tie between baseline CD8+ expansion and response stays uncertain. It was lesional scalp, especially alopecia totalis/universalis, that showed higher clonality than normal scalp.

In each case, RNA was isolated and then reverse transcribed into cDNA as the sequencing template. The data were produced by immunoSEQ multiplex PCR, yet TCRdb's version contains in-frame clones alone and is incomplete. This table holds about 290,000 clones, 58% found once. CDR1 is MGHRA, CDR2 YSYEKL, per germline. This CDR3 region has 16 residues. Trimming stripped 1 base from V and 3 bases from J, with 16 bases between. Documented treatment: oral pan-JAK inhibitor, 5-10 mg twice daily. Peripheral blood, together with lesional scalp punch biopsies, was collected from alopecia areata patients. Source: CD4+ T cells sorted from blood, taken at week 24, from a patient treated with tofacitinib. This TCR derives from a human donor with alopecia areata. The V call is TRBV4-1, the J call TRBJ2-7; D possibly matches TRBD1 or TRBD2 (5 bases each). The CDR3 DNA follows: TGCGCCAGCAGCCAAGCCGGGCCGGGACCGAACTACGAGCAGTACTTC. Protein sequence: CASSQAGPGPNYEQYF.